This TCR beta chain was sequenced for a study of naive and memory T cell subsets. Broader study findings: Both skin biopsy types reportedly yielded TCRs, tuberculin sites far more. Higher TCR numbers at tuberculin sites reflect T cell infiltration, per interpretation.

The CDR3 consists of 13 residues. CDR1 is MDHEN and CDR2 is SYDVKM in the germline V gene. The V and J ends lost 2 bases and 8 bases respectively, with 10 bases between them. Ligated cDNA underwent four rounds of PCR with nested alpha and beta constant region primers and SP2. Reverse transcription of blood and skin TCR RNA was primed at alpha and beta constant regions. TCRdb analysed the UMI-ligation and nested PCR reads with MiXCR anew, one entry per CDR3 protein. The top ten hold around 6.4% of the sample, which has about 24,000 distinct CDR3 sequences, approximately 6% seen once. Treatment noted: skin biopsy from PPD injection site in Mantoux-positive individual. An oligonucleotide containing a UMI was ligated to the 3' end of TCR cDNA. Individuals with a positive Mantoux test gave biopsies from PPD-injected skin. The table lists this clonotype with many counts. The antigen remains unidentified.

The specimen was skin, collected from a tuberculin skin test site. The chain is built from TRBV28 and TRBJ2-1; no clear D. This receptor was taken from an adult in good health. CDR3 residues: CASSLRSIYEQFF. CDR3 in DNA: TGTGCCAGCAGTTTAAGATCGATTTATGAGCAGTTCTTC.